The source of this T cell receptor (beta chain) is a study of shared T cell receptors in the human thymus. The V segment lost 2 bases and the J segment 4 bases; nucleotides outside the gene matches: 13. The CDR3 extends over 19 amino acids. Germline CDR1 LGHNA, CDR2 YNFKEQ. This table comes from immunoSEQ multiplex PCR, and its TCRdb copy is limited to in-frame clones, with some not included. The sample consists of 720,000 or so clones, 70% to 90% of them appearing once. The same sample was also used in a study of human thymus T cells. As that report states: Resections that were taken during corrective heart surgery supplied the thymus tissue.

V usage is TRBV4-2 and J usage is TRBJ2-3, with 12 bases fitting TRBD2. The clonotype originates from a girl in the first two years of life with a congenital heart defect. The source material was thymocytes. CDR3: CASSQNALSLAGGPDTQYF. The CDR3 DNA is TGTGCCAGCAGCCAAAATGCCTTGTCACTAGCGGGGGGACCAGATACGCAGTATTTT.